The present entry profiles one T cell receptor (beta chain) with its context. Localized lung adenocarcinoma, a non-small cell lung cancer, affected the donors. The data stem from a study of CD4 and CD8 cells across lung adenocarcinoma regions. Germline V gives CDR1 MNHEY, CDR2 SVGAGI. The CDR3 sequence is 14 residues long. TCRdb independently ran MiXCR on the PCR reads; one entry per CDR3 protein. This table has around 4,000 distinct CDR3 sequences, about 53% appearing once. What was sequenced was CD4+ T cells from the margin of a lung tumor. The J gene is TRBJ2-5, the V gene TRBV6-5; tentatively, D is TRBD1 (7 bases). The J call is doubtful: the DNA matches TRBJ2-7 better. This receptor was obtained from a female donor with lung adenocarcinoma. The CD4 and CD8 labels of this study may be unreliable. The CDR3 nucleotides are TGTGCCAGCAGTTACGCGGGGACAGTCTACGAGCAGTACTTC. Encoded protein: CASSYAGTVYEQYF.